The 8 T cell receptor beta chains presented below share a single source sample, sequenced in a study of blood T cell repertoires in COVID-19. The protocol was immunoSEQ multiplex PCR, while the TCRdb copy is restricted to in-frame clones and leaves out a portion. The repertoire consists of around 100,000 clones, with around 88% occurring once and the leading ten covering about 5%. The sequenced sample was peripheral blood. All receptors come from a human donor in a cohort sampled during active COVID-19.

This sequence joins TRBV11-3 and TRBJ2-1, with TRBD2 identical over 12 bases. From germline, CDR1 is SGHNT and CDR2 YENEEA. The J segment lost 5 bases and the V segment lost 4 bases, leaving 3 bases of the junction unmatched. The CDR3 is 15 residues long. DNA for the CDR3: TGTGCCAGCAGCTCGGGACTAGCGGGTAACAATGAGCAGTTCTTC. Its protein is CASSSGLAGNNEQFF.

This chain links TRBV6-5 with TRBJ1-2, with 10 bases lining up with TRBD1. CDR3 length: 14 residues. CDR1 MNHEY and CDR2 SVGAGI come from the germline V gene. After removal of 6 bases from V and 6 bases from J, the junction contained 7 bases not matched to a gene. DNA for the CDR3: TGTGCCAGCAGATTATGGGACAGGGGAGATGGCTACACCTTC. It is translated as CASRLWDRGDGYTF.

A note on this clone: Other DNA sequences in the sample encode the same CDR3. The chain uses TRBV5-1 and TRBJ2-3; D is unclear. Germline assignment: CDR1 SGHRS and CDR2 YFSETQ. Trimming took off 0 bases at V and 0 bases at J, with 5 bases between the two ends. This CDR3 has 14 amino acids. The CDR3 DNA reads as TGCGCCAGCAGCTTGGGAGGAAGCACAGATACGCAGTATTTT. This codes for CASSLGGSTDTQYF.

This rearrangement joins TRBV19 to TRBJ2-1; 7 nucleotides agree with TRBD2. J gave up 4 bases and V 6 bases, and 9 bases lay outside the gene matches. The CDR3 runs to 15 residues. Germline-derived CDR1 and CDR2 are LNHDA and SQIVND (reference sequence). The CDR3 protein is CASRREGRFYNEQFF. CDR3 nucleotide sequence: TGTGCCAGTAGAAGGGAGGGTCGTTTTTACAATGAGCAGTTCTTC.

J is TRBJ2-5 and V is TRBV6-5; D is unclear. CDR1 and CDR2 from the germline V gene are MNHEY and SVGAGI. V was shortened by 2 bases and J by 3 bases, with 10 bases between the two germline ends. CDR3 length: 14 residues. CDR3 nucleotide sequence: TGTGCCAGCAGTTACCAAGACTCGGAAGAGACCCAGTACTTC. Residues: CASSYQDSEETQYF.

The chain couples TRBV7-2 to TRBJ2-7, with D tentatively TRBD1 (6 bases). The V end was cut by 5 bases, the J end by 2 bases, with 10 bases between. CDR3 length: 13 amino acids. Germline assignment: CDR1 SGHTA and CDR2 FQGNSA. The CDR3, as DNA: TGTGCCAGCAGCAGACAGGTCACCTACGAGCAGTACTTC. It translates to CASSRQVTYEQYF.

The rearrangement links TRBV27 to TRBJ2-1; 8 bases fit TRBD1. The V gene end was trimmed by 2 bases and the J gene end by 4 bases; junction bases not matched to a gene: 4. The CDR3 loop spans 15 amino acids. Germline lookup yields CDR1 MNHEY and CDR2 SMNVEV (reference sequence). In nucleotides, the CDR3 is TGTGCCAGCAGTTTACCAGGACAGGGATACAATGAGCAGTTCTTC. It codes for CASSLPGQGYNEQFF.

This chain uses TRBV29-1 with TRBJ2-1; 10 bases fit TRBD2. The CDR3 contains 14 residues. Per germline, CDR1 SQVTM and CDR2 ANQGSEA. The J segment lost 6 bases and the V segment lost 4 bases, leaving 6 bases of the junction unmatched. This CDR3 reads CSVVSGRFPNEQFF. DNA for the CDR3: TGCAGCGTTGTTAGCGGGAGGTTCCCCAATGAGCAGTTCTTC.